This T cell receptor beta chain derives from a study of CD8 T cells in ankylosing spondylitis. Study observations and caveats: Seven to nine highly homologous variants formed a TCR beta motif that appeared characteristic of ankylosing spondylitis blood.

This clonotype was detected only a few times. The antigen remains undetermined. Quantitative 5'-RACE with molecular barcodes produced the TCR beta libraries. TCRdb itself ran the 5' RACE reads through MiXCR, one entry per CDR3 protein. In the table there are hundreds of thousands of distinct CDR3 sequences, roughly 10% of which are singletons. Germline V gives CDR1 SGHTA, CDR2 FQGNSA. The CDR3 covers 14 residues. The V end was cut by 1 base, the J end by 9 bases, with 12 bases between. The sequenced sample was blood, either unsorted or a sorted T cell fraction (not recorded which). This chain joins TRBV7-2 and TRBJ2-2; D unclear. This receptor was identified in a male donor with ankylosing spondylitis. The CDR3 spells CASSLEARDWELFF. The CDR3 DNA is TGTGCCAGCAGCTTAGAGGCACGCGATTGGGAGCTGTTTTTT.